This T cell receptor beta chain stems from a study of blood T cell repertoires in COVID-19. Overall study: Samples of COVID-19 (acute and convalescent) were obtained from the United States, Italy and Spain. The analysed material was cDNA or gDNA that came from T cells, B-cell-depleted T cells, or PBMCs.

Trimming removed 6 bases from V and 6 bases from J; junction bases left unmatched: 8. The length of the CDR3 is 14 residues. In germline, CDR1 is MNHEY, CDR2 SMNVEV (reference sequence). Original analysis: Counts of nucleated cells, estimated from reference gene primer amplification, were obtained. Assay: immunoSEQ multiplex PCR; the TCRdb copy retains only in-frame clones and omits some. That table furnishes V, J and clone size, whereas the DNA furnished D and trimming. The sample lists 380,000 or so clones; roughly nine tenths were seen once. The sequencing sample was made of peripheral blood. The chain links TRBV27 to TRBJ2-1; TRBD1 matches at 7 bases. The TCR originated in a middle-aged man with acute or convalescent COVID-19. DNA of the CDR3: TGTGCCAGCAGGACAGGGTCAGCGTTCAATGAGCAGTTCTTC. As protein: CASRTGSAFNEQFF.